This T cell receptor beta chain originates from a study of blood T cell repertoires in COVID-19. Study details: Sites across the United States, Italy and Spain contributed samples from acute and convalescent COVID-19. T cells, B-cell-depleted T cells, or PBMCs provided the cDNA or gDNA that served as material.

Germline V CDR1 and CDR2: LGHDT, YNNKEL (reference sequence). J lost 2 bases, V lost 4 bases, and 8 bases had no gene match. CDR3 length equals 16 residues. Per the original data handling: The assay estimated nucleated cells by amplifying reference gene primers. TCRdb keeps only in-frame clones here, not all; method: immunoSEQ multiplex PCR. That table gives V, J and clone size, and the DNA gave D and trimming. The table has about 360,000 clones, more than 75% seen once. Sequenced sample: peripheral blood. This TCR was sampled from a human donor with acute or convalescent COVID-19. The donor label of this sample is uncertain. The V and J genes are TRBV3-1 (or the pseudogene TRBV3-2) and TRBJ2-1; 7 nucleotides line up with TRBD1. The CDR3 sequence: CASSPQDRAAYNEQFF. CDR3 DNA sequence: TGTGCCAGCAGCCCACAAGACAGGGCCGCCTACAATGAGCAGTTCTTC.